The sequence of this T cell receptor beta chain was determined in a study of response to subunit inactivated influenza vaccine (dated by TCRdb to 2016 to 2018). Study-level background: Deep quantitative T cell receptor repertoire profiling was used in the study to track responses to a trivalent subunit inactivated influenza vaccine. Points the paper makes about the study in general: It was suggested by the authors that each seasonal influenza vaccination may recruit only a limited number of new T cells.

This clonotype was observed a handful of times. No cognate antigen has been identified for it. Base quality data are lacking; no much larger clone is found one base away. Libraries came from RT-PCR. Sequenced on an Illumina HiSeq 2500. TCRdb reprocessing: public reads trimmed at Q25 with fastp, clones called with MiXCR, in-frame beta chains kept. Every entry covers one CDR3 protein and lists the most common genes and DNA from its rows. This sample comprises roughly 780,000 distinct CDR3 sequences, under 20% of them detected only once. The ten most abundant clones make up under 13% of the sample. Sequenced here: PBMCs from blood, sampled around 5 days after vaccination. This TCR was recovered from a man aged 50-59 years who received an inactivated influenza vaccine. Donor details come from another sample of the same person, matched by shared clones.

CDR3 protein: CASSRPGLAGFHEQFF. In nucleotide form, the sequence is TGTGCCAGCAGCCGACCGGGACTAGCGGGATTTCATGAGCAGTTCTTC. The rearranged chain carries TRBV7-2 and TRBJ2-1, with 13 junctional bases fitting TRBD2. The CDR3 starts with the cysteine, ends with the phenylalanine, and has 16 residues. Only the CDR3 part of the read is kept: 48 bases, read in frame from the first base. Looking up the germline V gene yields CDR1 SGHTA and CDR2 FQGNSA. Ends trimmed: V by 5 bases, J by 8 bases; bases unmatched to a gene: 9.